This T cell receptor (beta chain) is from a study of blood T cell repertoires in COVID-19. Study summary: The study drew acute and convalescent COVID-19 samples from the United States, Italy and Spain. The cDNA or gDNA used as material had been derived from T cells, B-cell-depleted T cells, or PBMCs.

Authors' methods: Reference gene primer amplification gave estimated nucleated cell counts. Method: immunoSEQ multiplex PCR; TCRdb's copy keeps in-frame clones and lacks some. Clone size and the V and J calls come from that table; the DNA yielded D and trimming. This sample has 55,000 to 70,000 clones, with 86% found just once. The CDR3 consists of 15 residues. V dropped 1 base and J dropped 2; count of bases not matched to a gene: 4. Per germline, CDR1 SGHAT and CDR2 FQNNGV. The V call is TRBV11-2, the J call TRBJ2-5; 7 bases map to TRBD1. The TCR sequence derives from a man aged 45-65 years with acute or convalescent COVID-19. Sequencing used peripheral blood. CDR3 nucleotide sequence: TGTGCCAGCAGCTTAGGGGGGACAGATCAAGAGACCCAGTACTTC. It specifies CASSLGGTDQETQYF.